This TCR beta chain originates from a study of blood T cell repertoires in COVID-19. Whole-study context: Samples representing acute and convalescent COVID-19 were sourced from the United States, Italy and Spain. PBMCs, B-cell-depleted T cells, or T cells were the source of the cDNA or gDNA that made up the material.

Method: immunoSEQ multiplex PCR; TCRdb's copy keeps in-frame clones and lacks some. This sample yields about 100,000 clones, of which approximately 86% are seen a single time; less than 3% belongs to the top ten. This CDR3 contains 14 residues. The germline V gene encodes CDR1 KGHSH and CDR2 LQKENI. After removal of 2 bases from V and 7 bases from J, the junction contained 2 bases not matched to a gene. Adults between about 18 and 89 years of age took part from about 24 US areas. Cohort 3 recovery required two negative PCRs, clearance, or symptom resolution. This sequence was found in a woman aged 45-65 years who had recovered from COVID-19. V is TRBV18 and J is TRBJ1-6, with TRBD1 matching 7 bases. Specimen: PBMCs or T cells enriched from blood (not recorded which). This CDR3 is CASSPGTANSPLHF. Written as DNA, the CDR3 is TGTGCCAGCTCACCAGGGACAGCGAATTCACCCCTCCACTTT. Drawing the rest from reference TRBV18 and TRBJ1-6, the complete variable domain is NAGVMQNPRHLVRRRGQEARLRCSPMKGHSHVYWYRQLPEEGLKFMVYLQKENIIDESGMPKERFSAEFPKEGPSILRIQQVVRGDSAAYFCASSPGTANSPLHFGNGTRLTVT.